A single sample gave rise to the 10 T cell receptor beta chains below, sequenced in a study of cytomegalovirus exposure and HLA in healthy donors. PCR was performed using 60 Vbeta and 13 Jbeta primers. Produced via immunoSEQ multiplex PCR; TCRdb's table is partial and in-frame only. Of about 90,000 clones in the sample, 65% to 80% were seen once. The sequenced sample consisted of PBMCs. These TCRs come from a man under 40 in good health and CMV-seronegative.

The genes are TRBV11-2 and TRBJ2-3, with D possibly matching TRBD1 (6 bases). Trimming left V 1 base short and J 5 bases short, with 7 bases between. This CDR3 has 13 residues. Germline V CDR1 and CDR2: SGHAT, FQNNGV. The CDR3 reads CASSLGQEDTQYF. CDR3 in DNA: TGTGCCAGCAGCTTAGGACAGGAAGATACGCAGTATTTT.

This chain uses TRBV30 with TRBJ1-1; D is uncertain. Germline CDR1 GTSNPN, CDR2 SVGIG (reference sequence). V dropped 4 bases and J dropped 1 base, with 10 bases sitting between them. This CDR3 contains 13 residues. CDR3 in amino acids: CAWNPVWNTEAFF. Written as DNA, the CDR3 is TGTGCCTGGAACCCAGTGTGGAACACTGAAGCTTTCTTT.

The V gene is TRBV18, the J gene TRBJ2-7; unclear D gene. The CDR3 runs to 12 residues. The germline gives CDR1 KGHSH, CDR2 LQKENI. Trimming cost V 3 bases and J 4 bases, with 7 bases left between them. Here the CDR3 DNA reads TGTGCCAGCTCACCTCCGGGTTACGAGCAGTACTTC. It codes for CASSPPGYEQYF.

V gene TRBV2 combines with J gene TRBJ1-4; D is undetermined. V shed 8 bases and J shed 8 bases, with 12 bases lying between them. This CDR3 is 12 amino acids long. The V gene's germline CDR1 is SNHLY and CDR2 FYNNEI. The CDR3 coding sequence is TGTGCCAGCGGATTTGAGGGAGAAAAACTGTTTTTT. It specifies CASGFEGEKLFF. The whole variable domain, filled in from reference TRBV2 and TRBJ1-4, reads EPEVTQTPSHQVTQMGQEVILRCVPISNHLYFYWYRQILGQKVEFLVSFYNNEISEKSEIFDDQFSVERPDGSNFTLKIRSTKLEDSAMYFCASGFEGEKLFFGSGTQLSVL.

The chain joins TRBV6-1 to TRBJ2-7; TRBD1 might be the D (5 bases). Looked up from germline, CDR1 is MNHNS and CDR2 is SASEGT. This CDR3 is 12 amino acids long. V lost 6 bases and J lost 12, with 18 bases in between. The DNA for the CDR3 is TGTGCCAGCAGCGTAGGGCAGGGCAAATGGTACTTC. Amino acid sequence: CASSVGQGKWYF.

This chain connects TRBV2 to TRBJ2-7, with a tentative D call TRBD1 (5 bases). The CDR3 loop spans 14 amino acids. V dropped 3 bases and J dropped 1 base, with 10 bases sitting between them. Per germline, CDR1 SNHLY and CDR2 FYNNEI. The CDR3 reads CASSDQGGSYEQYF. CDR3 DNA: TGTGCCAGCAGTGACCAGGGTGGGTCCTACGAGCAGTACTTC.

The chain joins TRBV5-1 to TRBJ2-7, with D uncertain. The germline V and J ends were trimmed by 5 bases and 0 bases, with 12 bases remaining between them. The CDR3 runs 14 residues. Germline lookup yields CDR1 SGHRS and CDR2 YFSETQ. CDR3 amino acids: CASSSERLSYEQYF. In nucleotides, the CDR3 is TGCGCCAGCAGTAGTGAGCGCCTCTCCTACGAGCAGTACTTC.

This sequence joins TRBV5-6 and TRBJ1-5; 7 bases align to TRBD1. Germline V lookup: CDR1 SGHDT, CDR2 YYEEEE. The CDR3 is made up of 14 amino acids. Trimming cost V 4 bases and J 3 bases; bases outside gene matches: 4. For the CDR3, the DNA is TGTGCCAGCAGCCCGACAGGGTTCAATCAGCCCCAGCATTTT. This translates into CASSPTGFNQPQHF.

The chain joins TRBV6-5 to TRBJ1-2, with 12 bases fitting TRBD1. The length of the CDR3 is 15 residues. The trim removed 6 bases at V and 7 bases at J, leaving 9 bases unmatched. CDR1 is MNHEY and CDR2 is SVGAGI in the germline V gene. As DNA, the CDR3 is TGTGCCAGCAGGATACCGGGACAGGGGGCTGTTGGCTACACCTTC. Translation gives CASRIPGQGAVGYTF.

This clone has only a few counts. The CDR3 protein is CASSDPGTGGDIQYF. Here the CDR3 DNA reads TGTGCCAGCAGTGATCCCGGGACAGGGGGAGACATTCAGTACTTC. The chain combines TRBV25-1 with TRBJ2-4; 11 bases map to TRBD1. Germline lookup yields CDR1 MGHDK and CDR2 SYGVNS. CDR3 size: 15 residues. V was pared by 3 bases and J by 8 bases, with 6 bases of the junction left unmatched.